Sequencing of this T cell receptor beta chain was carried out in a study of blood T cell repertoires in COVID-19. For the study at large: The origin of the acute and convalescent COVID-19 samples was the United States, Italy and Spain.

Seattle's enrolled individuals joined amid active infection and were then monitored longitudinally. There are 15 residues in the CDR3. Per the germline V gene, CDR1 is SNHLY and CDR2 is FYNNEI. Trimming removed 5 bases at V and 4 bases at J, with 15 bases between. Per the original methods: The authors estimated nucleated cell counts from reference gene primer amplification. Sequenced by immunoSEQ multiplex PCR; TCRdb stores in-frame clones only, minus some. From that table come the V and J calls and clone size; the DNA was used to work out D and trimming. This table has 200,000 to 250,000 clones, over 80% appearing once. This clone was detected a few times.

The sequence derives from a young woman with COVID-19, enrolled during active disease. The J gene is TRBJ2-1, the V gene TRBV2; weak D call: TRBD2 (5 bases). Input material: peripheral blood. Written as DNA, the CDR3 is TGTGCCAGCAGTCTTCTAGCCCAGATTTACAATGAGCAGTTCTTC. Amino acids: CASSLLAQIYNEQFF.